These T cell receptor beta chains were read from a single sample in a study of PD-L1 blockade in urothelial cancer. Produced via immunoSEQ multiplex PCR; TCRdb's table is partial and in-frame only. The table shows 35,000 to 55,000 clones, with more than 75% occurring only once. Sequenced here: PBMCs, sampled around atezolizumab (anti-PD-L1) treatment. The receptors were sampled from a man in his sixties or seventies with urothelial cancer. Each CDR3 is given with its conserved first and last residue. Each record gives: J gene, D gene, clone size, V gene, CDR3 DNA, CDR3 protein. A D gene is named only where the DNA matches it firmly. Clone size, where shown, is once, few, many, or a class for clones that have expanded.

TRBJ2-7 TRBD2 . TRBV30 TGTGCCTGGAGCGGGACTAGCGGTCCGGGCGAGCAGTACTTC CAWSGTSGPGEQYF
TRBJ1-1 . . TRBV6-5 TGTGCCAGCAGTTCCTCCACCGTTCGGTTGAACACTGAAGCTTTCTTT CASSSSTVRLNTEAFF
TRBJ1-6 TRBD1 . TRBV7-8 TGTGCCAGCAGCTTAAGGTTTGGGACAGGGTTCAATTCACCCCTCCACTTT CASSLRFGTGFNSPLHF
TRBJ1-2 . . TRBV2 TGTGCCAGCAGTAGGGGAGGGGGCTATGGCTACACCTTC CASSRGGGYGYTF
TRBJ2-3 TRBD2 . TRBV7-6 TGTGCCAGCAGCTTAGCAGGCGGGGGGCAAGGCTTTGATACGCAGTATTTT CASSLAGGGQGFDTQYF
TRBJ1-4 . . TRBV18 TGTGCCAGCTCACTAAATAATGAAAAACTGTTTTTT CASSLNNEKLFF
TRBJ2-3 TRBD2 few TRBV5-5 TGTGCCAGCAGCTTGTACCAAACTAGCGGGAGAACAGATACGCAGTATTTT CASSLYQTSGRTDTQYF
TRBJ2-1 . . TRBV2 TGTGCCAGCAGTGTGATCGGGAGCTCCTACAATGAGCAGTTCTTC CASSVIGSSYNEQFF
TRBJ2-7 . . TRBV4-3 TGCGCCAGCAGCCAAGGAGGCCCCACGGAGCAGTACTTC CASSQGGPTEQYF
TRBJ2-7 TRBD2 . TRBV28 TGTGCCAGCAGTTTATTTGAGCTAGCGGGCTCCTACGAGCAGTACTTC CASSLFELAGSYEQYF
TRBJ1-5 . . TRBV2 TGTGCCAGCAGTGAAGATCAAGTACTGCAGCCCCAGCATTTT CASSEDQVLQPQHF
TRBJ1-1 . . TRBV19 TGTGCCAGTAGCCCGTGGGGGGACGGGAACACTGAAGCTTTCTTT CASSPWGDGNTEAFF
TRBJ2-7 TRBD2 . TRBV5-4 TGTGCCAGTACCTCCAAAGGACTAGGCCCCTACGAGCAGTACTTC CASTSKGLGPYEQYF
TRBJ1-1 . . TRBV6-1 TGTGCCAGCAGGGGGACACGGAACACTGAAGCTTTCTTT CASRGTRNTEAFF
TRBJ1-5 TRBD1 many TRBV6-1 TGTGCCAGCGGATTGGGGACAGGGGGAAATCAGCCCCAGCATTTT CASGLGTGGNQPQHF
TRBJ2-1 . . TRBV19 TGTGCCAGTAACACGGGAAGGAGCTACAATGAGCAGTTCTTC CASNTGRSYNEQFF
TRBJ1-1 . . TRBV19 TGTGCCAGTAGTCCACAGGTATGGAACACTGAAGCTTTCTTT CASSPQVWNTEAFF
TRBJ2-7 TRBD1 . TRBV19 TGTGCCAGTAGTAGGGGACAGACCTACGAGCAGTACTTC CASSRGQTYEQYF
TRBJ1-2 . . TRBV6-4 TGTGCCAGCAGTGTGGACAGTGGAGACTATGGCTACACCTTC CASSVDSGDYGYTF
TRBJ1-4 TRBD1 . TRBV7-8 TGTGCCAGCAGCTGGGGGACAGATAATGAAAAACTGTTTTTT CASSWGTDNEKLFF
TRBJ2-2 . . TRBV5-4 TGTGCCAGCAGCTTGGCCGCGGGGCTCCGCACCGGGGAGCTGTTTTTT CASSLAAGLRTGELFF
TRBJ2-1 . . TRBV27 TGTGCCAGCAGTTTAAACTTTTACAATGAGCAGTTCTTC CASSLNFYNEQFF
TRBJ1-2 . few TRBV19 TGTGCCAGTAGTCCCCGGGGAGATCGGGGTTCGATCTATGGCTACACCTTC CASSPRGDRGSIYGYTF
TRBJ2-5 . once TRBV5-4 TGTGCCAGCAGCCCCCCCAACACAGAGACCCAGTACTTC CASSPPNTETQYF
TRBJ2-5 . . TRBV5-1 TGCGCCAGCAGCTTACAGGGTGCTGAGACCCAGTACTTC CASSLQGAETQYF
TRBJ2-1 TRBD2 . TRBV7-2 TGTGCCAGCAGTTCAGCTAGCGGGAGGGGAGGCAATGAGCAGTTCTTC CASSSASGRGGNEQFF
TRBJ2-5 TRBD1 once TRBV29-1 TGCAGCGTTGCGACAGGGGGCCGTGAGACCCAGTACTTC CSVATGGRETQYF
TRBJ1-5 . . TRBV2 TGTGCCAGCAACAGGGAAGACAGGAGCAATCAGCCCCAGCATTTT CASNREDRSNQPQHF
TRBJ2-3 . . TRBV9 TGTGCCAGCAGCGTAGGTCTAGCTTCCTCAGATACGCAGTATTTT CASSVGLASSDTQYF
TRBJ2-1 TRBD1 . TRBV19 TGTGCCAGTAGTAACGGACAGGGGTACAATGAGCAGCTCTTC CASSNGQGYNEQLF
TRBJ2-7 . . TRBV27 TGTGCCAGCCATTCCGGGGATGCAACCTACGAGCAGTACTTC CASHSGDATYEQYF
TRBJ2-7 TRBD2 . TRBV7-2 TGTGCCAGCAGCTTAGGGTCTAGACTGGGACTAGCGGGCTCCTACGAGCAGTACTTC CASSLGSRLGLAGSYEQYF
TRBJ1-5 . few TRBV29-1 TGCAGCGTTACCGTGGCGGGGGCCGGAGATCAGCCCCAGCATTTT CSVTVAGAGDQPQHF
TRBJ2-3 . . TRBV5-6 TGTGCCAGCAGCCTGTTAGCGGAACCTCCTACGCAGTATTTT CASSLLAEPPTQYF
TRBJ1-4 . . TRBV10-1 TGCGCCAGCAGTGAAAGAGGGGGGGCAACTAATGAAAAACTGTTTTTT CASSERGGATNEKLFF
TRBJ1-3 TRBD1 . TRBV5-1 TGCGCCAGCAGCCGACAGGGACCTAGCTCTGGAAACACCATATATTTT CASSRQGPSSGNTIYF
TRBJ2-7 TRBD2 . TRBV5-1 TGCGCCAGCAGCTTGACGCGGGAGTGGGAGCAGTACTTC CASSLTREWEQYF
TRBJ1-3 . . TRBV9 TGTGCCAGCAGCGTCCGGGGGGCGATCGGAAACACCATATATTTT CASSVRGAIGNTIYF
TRBJ2-5 TRBD2 . TRBV7-2 TGTGCCAGCAGCTGGGCTAGCGGGGGGACCGAAGAGACCCAGTACTTC CASSWASGGTEETQYF
TRBJ1-2 . . TRBV5-1 TGCGCCAGCAGCCCCGGGATTTTTTATGGCTACACCTTC CASSPGIFYGYTF
TRBJ2-3 TRBD1 . TRBV29-1 TGCAGCGTTCTCGGACAGGCCTCAGTGAATACGCAGTATTTT CSVLGQASVNTQYF
TRBJ1-1 . . TRBV4-3 TGCGCCAGCAGCCAAGGAGACAGGAGTGGTACTGAAGCTTTCTTT CASSQGDRSGTEAFF
TRBJ1-2 . few TRBV5-4 TGTGCCAGCAGCGAGATAGCCTTTGGCGGCTACACCTTC CASSEIAFGGYTF
TRBJ1-4 . few TRBV7-9 TGTGCCAGCAGCTTAAGCAGGGATGGGGAAAAACTGTTTTTT CASSLSRDGEKLFF
TRBJ2-7 TRBD2 . TRBV6-1 TGTGCCAGCAGTTCCGGGACTAGCGGCATCGCGGAGCAGTACTTC CASSSGTSGIAEQYF
TRBJ2-3 . few TRBV6-5 TGTGCCAGCAGTTACTCGACATCAGATAGCACAGATACGCAGTATTTT CASSYSTSDSTDTQYF
TRBJ2-1 . . TRBV7-9 TGTGCCAGCAGCTTGGGACAAGGGAATGAGCAGTTCTTC CASSLGQGNEQFF
TRBJ1-1 . . TRBV5-4 TGTGCCAGCAGTATGGACAGAGGTGAAGCTTTCTTT CASSMDRGEAFF
TRBJ2-5 TRBD1 . TRBV2 TGTGCCAGCAGTAGAGACAGGGGAGGAGGGGAGACCCAGTACTTC CASSRDRGGGETQYF
TRBJ1-2 TRBD1 . TRBV7-3 TGTGCCAGCAGGCCCGGACAGGGGGCCGGTGGCTACACCTTC CASRPGQGAGGYTF
TRBJ1-5 . . TRBV18 TGTGCCAGCTCACCTTCCCGGTCCCCAACGGGGCAGCCCCAGCATTTT CASSPSRSPTGQPQHF
TRBJ1-2 . . TRBV7-2 TGTGCCAGCAGCTCGACGCGCGGCACTAACTATGGCTACACCTTC CASSSTRGTNYGYTF
TRBJ1-3 . . TRBV7-8 TGTGCCAGCAGCTTAGAGAGGAGTACTGGAAACACCATATATTTT CASSLERSTGNTIYF
TRBJ2-2 TRBD1 . TRBV12-5 TGTGCTAGTGGACCTGAGGGGGCAGGGGAGCTGTTTTTT CASGPEGAGELFF
TRBJ1-2 TRBD1 . TRBV2 TGTGCCAGCACCCAGGGACAGGGAAACTATGGCTACACCTTC CASTQGQGNYGYTF
TRBJ1-2 . . TRBV5-1 TGCGCCAGCAGCGGCGGGGCTAACTATGGCTACACCTTC CASSGGANYGYTF
TRBJ1-5 . . TRBV2 TGTGCCAGCAGTGATGCGACAGTCTATAGCAATCAGCCCCAGCATTTT CASSDATVYSNQPQHF
TRBJ1-1 . . TRBV5-1 TGCGCCAGCAGCTTGCGGGTGCGGAACACTGAAGCTTTCTTT CASSLRVRNTEAFF